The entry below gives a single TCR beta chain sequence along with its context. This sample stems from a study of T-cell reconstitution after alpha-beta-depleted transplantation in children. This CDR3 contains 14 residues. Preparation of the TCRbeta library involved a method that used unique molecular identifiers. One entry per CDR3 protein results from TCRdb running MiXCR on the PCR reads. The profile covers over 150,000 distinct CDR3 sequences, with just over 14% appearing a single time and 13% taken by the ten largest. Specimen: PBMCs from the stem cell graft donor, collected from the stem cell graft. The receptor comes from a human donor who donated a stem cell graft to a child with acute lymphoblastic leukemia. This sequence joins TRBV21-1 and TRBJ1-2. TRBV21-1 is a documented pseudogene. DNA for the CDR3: TGTGCCAGCAGCAAAAGGCCGAATAACTATGGCTACACCTTC. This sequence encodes CASSKRPNNYGYTF.